One T cell receptor (beta chain) is described in this entry. Under the authors' procedure: The assay estimated nucleated cells by amplifying reference gene primers. Assay used: immunoSEQ multiplex PCR; TCRdb lists only in-frame clones, some missing. V, J and clone size derive from that table, while D and trimming were established from the DNA sequence. The data contain more than 150,000 clones, about three quarters of them singletons. This sample was included in a study of blood T cell repertoires in COVID-19. Study background: Sites in the United States, Italy and Spain provided acute and convalescent COVID-19 samples. Sample material is recorded as cDNA or gDNA derived from T cells, B-cell-depleted T cells, or PBMCs.

The sequenced sample consisted of peripheral blood. This TCR derives from a woman older than 75 with active or convalescent COVID-19.

The CDR3 region has the DNA TGTGCCAGCAGCCAAGTAGGACAGAAGGGAAACACCATATATTTT. This gives the protein CASSQVGQKGNTIYF. The rearrangement uses TRBV3-1 (or the pseudogene TRBV3-2) and TRBJ1-3; D may be TRBD1 (6 bases). Per germline, CDR1 LGHDT and CDR2 YNNKEL (reference sequence). The CDR3 is made up of 15 amino acids. Trimming pared 1 base from V and 4 bases from J, leaving 11 bases between.